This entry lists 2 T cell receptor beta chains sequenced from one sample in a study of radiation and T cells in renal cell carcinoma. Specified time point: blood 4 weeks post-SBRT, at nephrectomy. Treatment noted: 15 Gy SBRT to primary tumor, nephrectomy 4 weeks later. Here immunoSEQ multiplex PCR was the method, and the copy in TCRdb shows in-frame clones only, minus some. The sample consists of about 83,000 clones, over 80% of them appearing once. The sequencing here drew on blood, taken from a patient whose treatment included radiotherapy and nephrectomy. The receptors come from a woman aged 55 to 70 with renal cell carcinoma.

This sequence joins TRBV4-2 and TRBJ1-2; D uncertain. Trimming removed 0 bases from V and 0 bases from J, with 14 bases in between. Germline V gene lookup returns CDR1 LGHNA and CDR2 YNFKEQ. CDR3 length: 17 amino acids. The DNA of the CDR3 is TGTGCCAGCAGCCAAGATCAAACGGAGCGAGCTAACTATGGCTACACCTTC. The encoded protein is CASSQDQTERANYGYTF.

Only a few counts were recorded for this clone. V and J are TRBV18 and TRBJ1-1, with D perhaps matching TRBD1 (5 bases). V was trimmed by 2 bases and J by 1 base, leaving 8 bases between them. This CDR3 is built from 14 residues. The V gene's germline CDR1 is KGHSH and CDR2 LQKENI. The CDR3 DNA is TGTGCCAGCTCACCAAACACAGGGAACACTGAAGCTTTCTTT. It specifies CASSPNTGNTEAFF.